This T cell receptor beta chain was identified in a study of T cell repertoires in cytomegalovirus infection. Across the study: Matching HLA type, along with CMV infection, was indicated by public TCR beta signatures. General study findings and limits: HLA-C-restricted CMV-specific TCR beta clonotypes prevailed in the ex vivo response. Totalled public TCR beta family frequency picked out people who carried CMV plus the relevant HLA.

Comment on this clonotype: Antigen unknown.

MiXCR, run by TCRdb on the reads, gives a single entry per CDR3 protein. Of fewer than 550,000 distinct CDR3 sequences detected, 26% appear once; the ten largest clones hold less than 15%. This sequence was found in a human donor in good health (CMV status not recorded). Some clones in this sample may be carry-over from other donors' samples. The sample consisted of PBMCs.

CDR3 protein: CSAPVAGGLSNEQFF. The CDR3 region has the DNA TGCAGCGCCCCCGTAGCGGGAGGGCTAAGTAATGAGCAGTTCTTC. V and J are TRBV29-1 and TRBJ2-1; 11 bases are a match to TRBD2. V was pared by 7 bases and J by 7 bases, with 12 bases of the junction left unmatched. Per the germline V gene, CDR1 is SQVTM and CDR2 is ANQGSEA. The CDR3 totals 15 residues.